The clone carrying this TCR beta chain was seen a few times. This specimen belongs to a study of CD4 and CD8 cells across lung adenocarcinoma regions. Germline loops: CDR1 SGDLS, CDR2 YYNGEE. The V segment lost 4 bases and the J segment 4 bases; nucleotides outside the gene matches: 8. The CDR3 covers 15 residues. TCRdb re-called the PCR reads through MiXCR, storing one row per CDR3 protein. The sample includes roughly 12,000 distinct CDR3 sequences, less than 70% of them seen just once. Samples came from patients with localized non-small cell lung adenocarcinoma. V usage is TRBV9 and J usage is TRBJ2-1, with TRBD2 identical over 7 bases. This receptor was obtained from a female donor with lung adenocarcinoma. The CD4 and CD8 labels of this study may be unreliable. Sample: CD8+ T cells from the margin of a lung tumor. CDR3 nucleotides: TGTGCCAGCAGCCTTTCTAGCGGTCTTTACAATGAGCAGTTCTTC. Protein: CASSLSSGLYNEQFF.